A single sample is the source of the 24 T cell receptor beta chains below, sequenced in a study (dated by TCRdb to between 2021 and 2023). Library creation used the immunoSEQ multiplex PCR assay. TCRdb limited this immuneACCESS table to in-frame rearrangements with V and J called. A share of clones is missing; checked studies link under half to unresolved V genes, and the rest is unexplained. Counted in this sample were under 55,000 clones; more than 80% of them appeared once. In total, the top ten clones hold about 10% of the sample. Sequenced input: PBMCs. The origin of the receptors is a man in his forties with rheumatoid arthritis.

The chain is built from TRBV7-2 and TRBJ1-1; D gene uncertain. The V and J ends lost 2 bases and 1 base respectively, with 5 bases between them. This CDR3 is 13 amino acids long. Looked up from germline, CDR1 is SGHTA and CDR2 is FQGNSA. The CDR3 DNA reads TGTGCCAGCAGCTTACGGGGGAACACTGAAGCTTTCTTT. This gives the protein CASSLRGNTEAFF. Full variable domain (rest looked up from reference TRBV7-2 and TRBJ1-1): GAGVSQSPSNKVTEKGKDVELRCDPISGHTALYWYRQSLGQGLEFLIYFQGNSAPDKSGLPSDRFSAERTGGSVSTLTIQRTQQEDSAVYLCASSLRGNTEAFFGQGTRLTVV.

In its sample, this clone was seen once. The chain is built from TRBV25-1 and TRBJ1-3; perhaps TRBD1 as D (6 bases). Trimming took off 7 bases at V and 0 bases at J, with 16 bases between the two ends. CDR3 length equals 16 residues. Germline V lookup: CDR1 MGHDK, CDR2 SYGVNS. The CDR3 DNA reads as TGTGCCAGCATTCCTGGGGGGGCGAACTCTGGAAACACCATATATTTT. It yields the protein CASIPGGANSGNTIYF. Combining the CDR3 with reference TRBV25-1 and TRBJ1-3 gives the whole variable domain EADIYQTPRYLVIGTGKKITLECSQTMGHDKMYWYQQDPGMELHLIHYSYGVNSTEKGDLSSESTVSRIRTEHFPLTLESARPSHTSQYLCASIPGGANSGNTIYFGEGSWLTVV.

This rearrangement joins TRBV7-9 to TRBJ2-3; D possibly corresponds to TRBD1 (5 bases). The V and J ends lost 6 bases and 0 bases respectively, with 13 bases between them. The germline V gene has CDR1 SEHNR and CDR2 FQNEAQ (reference sequence). This CDR3 has 15 residues. The CDR3 reads CASSPQGKSTDTQYF. CDR3 DNA: TGTGCCAGCAGTCCTCAGGGCAAAAGCACAGATACGCAGTATTTT.

The V and J genes are TRBV27 and TRBJ2-1, with D perhaps being TRBD1 or TRBD2 (5 bases each). Germline V gene lookup returns CDR1 MNHEY and CDR2 SMNVEV (reference sequence). V lost 3 bases, J lost 9 bases, and 12 bases lay in between. The CDR3 sequence is 13 residues long. The CDR3 DNA follows: TGTGCCAGCAGTTTTTGGGTGGGACCTGAGCAGTTCTTC. It translates to CASSFWVGPEQFF.

The chain carries TRBV6-1 and TRBJ2-7; 8 nucleotides agree with TRBD1. The germline V gene has CDR1 MNHNS and CDR2 SASEGT. V lost 1 base, J lost 4 bases, and 9 bases stayed unmatched. This CDR3 is 16 amino acids long. CDR3 in amino acids: CASSEVGGQGLYEQYF. The CDR3 DNA is TGTGCCAGCAGTGAAGTTGGAGGACAGGGATTATACGAGCAGTACTTC.

The chain employs TRBV10-3 and TRBJ2-7, with D unclear. Trimming shortened V by 0 bases and J by 3 bases, and 6 bases separated the two germline ends. The CDR3 covers 13 residues. CDR1 and CDR2 from the germline V gene are ENHRY and SYGVKD. CDR3 sequence (DNA): TGTGCCATCAGTGAGTCGTATGGCTACGAGCAGTACTTC. Its translation: CAISESYGYEQYF.

The chain joins TRBV19 to TRBJ1-5, with TRBD1 matching 7 bases. The CDR3 contains 15 residues. Looked up from germline, CDR1 is LNHDA and CDR2 is SQIVND (reference sequence). J was trimmed by 4 bases and V by 7 bases; bases with no gene match: 10. The CDR3 reads CASNPRQGENQPQHF. The DNA of the CDR3 is TGTGCCAGTAACCCCAGACAGGGTGAGAATCAGCCCCAGCATTTT.

This chain joins TRBV27 and TRBJ1-5; D remains ambiguous. The V gene's germline CDR1 is MNHEY and CDR2 SMNVEV (reference sequence). Trimming pared 1 base from V and 4 bases from J, leaving 8 bases between. This CDR3 region has 14 residues. This chain's CDR3 is CASSLFGVNQPQHF. CDR3 nucleotides: TGTGCCAGCAGTTTATTTGGGGTAAATCAGCCCCAGCATTTT.

The J gene is TRBJ2-7, the V gene TRBV5-1; the D gene could be TRBD1 or TRBD2 (5 bases each). Germline V gene data show CDR1 as SGHRS and CDR2 as YFSETQ. Trimming pared 5 bases from V and 3 bases from J, leaving 12 bases between. The length of the CDR3 is 13 residues. The CDR3 coding sequence is TGCGCCAGCAGTCCTCGGGACGTCTACGAGCAGTACTTC. This gives the protein CASSPRDVYEQYF.

The chain couples TRBV3-1 (or the pseudogene TRBV3-2) to TRBJ2-1, with TRBD2 matching over 9 bases. With V trimmed by 0 bases and J by 8 bases, 14 bases remained unmatched. Per germline, CDR1 LGHDT and CDR2 YNNKEL (reference sequence). The CDR3 loop spans 18 amino acids. The DNA of the CDR3 is TGTGCCAGCAGCCAAGATCAACTCGGTCGCGGGAGGGTGGATGAGCAGTTCTTC. The encoded protein is CASSQDQLGRGRVDEQFF.

This clone came up once. The chain carries TRBV4-1 and TRBJ1-1, with D unclear. Trimming took off 3 bases at V and 0 bases at J, with 11 bases between the two ends. Germline V gene lookup returns CDR1 MGHRA and CDR2 YSYEKL. The CDR3 has 15 residues. Here the CDR3 reads CASSHQELMNTEAFF. CDR3 nucleotides: TGCGCCAGCAGCCATCAAGAACTCATGAACACTGAAGCTTTCTTT.

This clone was detected only once. The V and J genes are TRBV7-2 and TRBJ2-7, with TRBD1 matching over 10 bases. V was clipped by 5 bases and J by 1 base; unmatched bases: 8. CDR1 SGHTA and CDR2 FQGNSA come from the germline V gene. This CDR3 contains 16 residues. The CDR3 region has the DNA TGTGCCAGCAGCCTCCGACAGGGGGCAAGTTCCTACGAGCAGTACTTC. This translates into CASSLRQGASSYEQYF.

The rearrangement links TRBV11-3 to TRBJ2-5; the match to TRBD1 covers 8 bases. The CDR3 totals 13 residues. V lost 4 bases and J lost 3; bases outside the gene matches: 1. Per germline, CDR1 SGHNT and CDR2 YENEEA. CDR3 loop: CASSSDREETQYF. For the CDR3, the DNA is TGTGCCAGCAGCTCGGACAGGGAAGAGACCCAGTACTTC. Full variable domain (outside the CDR3, taken from reference TRBV11-3 and TRBJ2-5): EAGVVQSPRYKIIEKKQPVAFWCNPISGHNTLYWYLQNLGQGPELLIRYENEEAVDDSQLPKDRFSAERLKGVDSTLKIQPAELGDSAVYLCASSSDREETQYFGPGTRLLVL.

The V gene is TRBV29-1, the J gene TRBJ1-1, with 12 positions matching TRBD1. This CDR3 is 13 amino acids long. Trimming removed 7 bases from V and 5 bases from J; junction bases left unmatched: 5. The germline CDR1 and CDR2 sequences are SQVTM and ANQGSEA. Written as DNA, the CDR3 is TGCAGCGCCTGGGACAGGGGGCTTACTGAAGCTTTCTTT. Its protein is CSAWDRGLTEAFF. The full variable domain, in which reference TRBV29-1 and TRBJ1-1 provide the parts outside the CDR3, is SAVISQKPSRDICQRGTSLTIQCQVDSQVTMMFWYRQQPGQSLTLIATANQGSEATYESGFVIDKFPISRPNLTFSTLTVSNMSPEDSSIYLCSAWDRGLTEAFFGQGTRLTVV.

As regards this clone: This specimen includes other DNA sequences encoding the same CDR3. This chain's CDR3 is CASSPPGRTEAFF. The CDR3 nucleotides read TGTGCCAGCTCACCACCAGGGAGGACTGAAGCTTTCTTT. The chain couples TRBV18 to TRBJ1-1, with no clear D. Germline V gene sequence: CDR1 KGHSH, CDR2 LQKENI. V shed 0 bases and J shed 5 bases, with 7 bases lying between them. CDR3 length: 13 residues. Complete variable domain (other parts from reference TRBV18 and TRBJ1-1): NAGVMQNPRHLVRRRGQEARLRCSPMKGHSHVYWYRQLPEEGLKFMVYLQKENIIDESGMPKERFSAEFPKEGPSILRIQQVVRGDSAAYFCASSPPGRTEAFFGQGTRLTVV.

The rearrangement joins TRBV2 to TRBJ2-6; no clear D. There are 14 residues in the CDR3. Per the germline V gene, CDR1 is SNHLY and CDR2 is FYNNEI. Trimming removed 7 bases at V and 2 bases at J, with 9 bases between. DNA of the CDR3: TGTGCCAGCATGAGACCAACTGGGGCCAACGTCCTGACTTTC. It specifies CASMRPTGANVLTF.

The gene calls are TRBV19 and TRBJ1-1, with 7 bases fitting TRBD1. Germline V gene data show CDR1 as LNHDA and CDR2 as SQIVND (reference sequence). The V gene end was trimmed by 7 bases and the J gene end by 4 bases; junction bases not matched to a gene: 9. This CDR3 is 14 amino acids long. The CDR3 coding sequence is TGTGCCAGTAAGGAACCGCAGGGGGTCACTGAAGCTTTCTTT. This translates into CASKEPQGVTEAFF.

This chain joins TRBV4-2 and TRBJ1-6; tentative D call: TRBD1 (5 bases). The ends were cut back, 0 bases at V and 0 bases at J, with 12 bases in the middle. Germline V gene data show CDR1 as LGHNA and CDR2 as YNFKEQ. The CDR3 covers 18 residues. The CDR3 DNA follows: TGTGCCAGCAGCCAAGAAATCCAGGGTCCCTCCTATAATTCACCCCTCCACTTT. This sequence encodes CASSQEIQGPSYNSPLHF.

The genes are TRBV29-1 and TRBJ2-1; 8 nucleotides match TRBD2. CDR1 and CDR2 (germline): SQVTM, ANQGSEA. Germline trimming cut 4 bases from V and 10 bases from J; bases unmatched to any gene: 6. The CDR3 has 12 residues. The CDR3 region has the DNA TGCAGCGTTGTGGGAGCGGGGGTGGAGCAGTTCTTC. This sequence encodes CSVVGAGVEQFF.

This clone has just one count. The rearrangement links TRBV5-4 to TRBJ1-6, with 9 bases identical to TRBD1. The CDR3 has 15 amino acids. From germline, CDR1 is SGHNT and CDR2 YYREEE (reference sequence). V gave up 4 bases and J gave up 7 bases; unmatched junction bases: 6. CDR3 nucleotide sequence: TGTGCCAGCAGCATTCCGACAGGGGGAAATTCACCCCTCCACTTT. As protein: CASSIPTGGNSPLHF.

V usage is TRBV27 and J usage is TRBJ2-1; 12 bases map to TRBD2. V shed 3 bases and J 6 bases; nucleotides not matched to a gene: 9. The CDR3 consists of 17 residues. Germline-derived CDR1 and CDR2 are MNHEY and SMNVEV (reference sequence). CDR3 region: CASSLSRLAGAPNEQFF. The CDR3 DNA is TGTGCCAGCAGTTTGTCACGACTAGCGGGAGCCCCCAATGAGCAGTTCTTC.

This chain joins TRBV3-1 (or the pseudogene TRBV3-2) and TRBJ2-3; no clear D gene. Germline lookup yields CDR1 LGHDT and CDR2 YNNKEL (reference sequence). V was pared by 1 base and J by 0 bases, with 5 bases between. This CDR3 spans 14 amino acids. The CDR3 sequence is CASSQGPSTDTQYF. In DNA, the CDR3 is TGTGCCAGCAGCCAAGGCCCTAGCACAGATACGCAGTATTTT.

This clone turned up a few times. V is TRBV10-2 and J is TRBJ1-2, with no clear D. From germline, CDR1 is WSHSY and CDR2 SAAADI. The CDR3 runs 11 residues. V lost 3 bases and J 13 bases, leaving 12 bases between the germline ends. As DNA, the CDR3 is TGCGCCAGCAGTGATGAGGAGGCTATCACCTTC. Translation gives CASSDEEAITF.

This clone came up once. V and J are TRBV7-9 and TRBJ1-2, with D possibly being TRBD1 (5 bases). This CDR3 contains 14 residues. V lost 5 bases and J lost 6, with 16 bases in between. From germline, CDR1 is SEHNR and CDR2 FQNEAQ (reference sequence). The CDR3 spells CASSPLGVGDGYTF. The CDR3 coding sequence is TGTGCCAGCAGCCCCCTGGGGGTCGGGGATGGCTACACCTTC.